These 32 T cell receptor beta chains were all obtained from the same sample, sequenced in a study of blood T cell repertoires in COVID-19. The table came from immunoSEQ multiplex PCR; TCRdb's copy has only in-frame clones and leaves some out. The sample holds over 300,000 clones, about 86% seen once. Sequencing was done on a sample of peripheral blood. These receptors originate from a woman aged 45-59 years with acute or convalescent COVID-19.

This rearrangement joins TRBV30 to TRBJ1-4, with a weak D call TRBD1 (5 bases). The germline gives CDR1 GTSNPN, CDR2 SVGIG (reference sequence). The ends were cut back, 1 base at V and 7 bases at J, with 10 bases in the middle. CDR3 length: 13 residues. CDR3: CAWSEGRVEKLFF. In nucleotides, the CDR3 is TGTGCCTGGAGTGAGGGGCGAGTTGAAAAACTGTTTTTT.

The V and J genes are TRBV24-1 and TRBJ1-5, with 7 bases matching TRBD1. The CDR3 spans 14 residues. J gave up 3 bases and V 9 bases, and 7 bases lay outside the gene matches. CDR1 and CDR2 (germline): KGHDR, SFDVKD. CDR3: CATGGTVINQPQHF. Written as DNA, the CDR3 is TGTGCCACCGGGGGGACAGTCATCAATCAGCCCCAGCATTTT.

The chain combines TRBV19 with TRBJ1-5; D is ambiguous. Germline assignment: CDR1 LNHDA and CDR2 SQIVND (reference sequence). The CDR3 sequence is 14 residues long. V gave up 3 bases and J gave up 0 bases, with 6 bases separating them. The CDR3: CASSMRDSNQPQHF. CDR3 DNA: TGTGCCAGTAGTATGAGGGATAGCAATCAGCCCCAGCATTTT.

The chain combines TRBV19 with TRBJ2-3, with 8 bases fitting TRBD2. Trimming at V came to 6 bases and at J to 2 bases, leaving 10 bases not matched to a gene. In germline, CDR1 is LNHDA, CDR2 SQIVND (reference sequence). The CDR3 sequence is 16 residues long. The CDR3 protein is CASRESLAGITDTQYF. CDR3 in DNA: TGTGCCAGTAGGGAATCGCTAGCGGGTATCACAGATACGCAGTATTTT. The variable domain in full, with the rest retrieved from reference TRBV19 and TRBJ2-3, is DGGITQSPKYLFRKEGQNVTLSCEQNLNHDAMYWYRQDPGQGLRLIYYSQIVNDFQKGDIAEGYSVSREKKESFPLTVTSAQKNPTAFYLCASRESLAGITDTQYFGPGTRLTVL.

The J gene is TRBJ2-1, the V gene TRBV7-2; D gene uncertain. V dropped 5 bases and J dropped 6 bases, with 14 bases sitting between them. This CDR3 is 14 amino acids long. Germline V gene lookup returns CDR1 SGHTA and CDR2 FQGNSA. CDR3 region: CASSLGSQPNEQFF. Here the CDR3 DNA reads TGTGCCAGCAGCCTCGGGTCACAACCCAATGAGCAGTTCTTC.

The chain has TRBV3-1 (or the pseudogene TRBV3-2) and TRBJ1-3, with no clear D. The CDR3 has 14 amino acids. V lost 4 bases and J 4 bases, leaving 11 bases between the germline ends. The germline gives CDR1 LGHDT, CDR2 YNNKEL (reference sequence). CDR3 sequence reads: CASSLRGSGNTIYF. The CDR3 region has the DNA TGTGCCAGCAGCCTAAGAGGGTCGGGAAACACCATATATTTT.

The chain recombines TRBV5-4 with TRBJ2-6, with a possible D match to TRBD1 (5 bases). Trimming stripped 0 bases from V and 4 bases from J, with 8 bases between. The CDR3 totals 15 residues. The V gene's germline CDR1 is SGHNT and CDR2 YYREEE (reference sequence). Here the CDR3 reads CASSLVGAGANVLTF. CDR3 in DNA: TGTGCCAGCAGCTTGGTAGGGGCCGGGGCCAACGTCCTGACTTTC.

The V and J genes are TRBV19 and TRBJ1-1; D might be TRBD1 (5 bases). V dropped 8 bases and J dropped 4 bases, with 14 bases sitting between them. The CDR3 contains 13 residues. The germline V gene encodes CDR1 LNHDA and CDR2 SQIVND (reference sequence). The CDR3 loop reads CASASGRGTEAFF. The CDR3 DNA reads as TGTGCCAGTGCCTCAGGAAGGGGCACTGAAGCTTTCTTT.

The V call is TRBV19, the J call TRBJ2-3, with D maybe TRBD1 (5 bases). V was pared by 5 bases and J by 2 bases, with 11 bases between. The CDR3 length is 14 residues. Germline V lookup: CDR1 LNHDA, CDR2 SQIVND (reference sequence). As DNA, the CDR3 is TGTGCCAGTAGTCCCCAGGACAACACAGATACGCAGTATTTT. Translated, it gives CASSPQDNTDTQYF.

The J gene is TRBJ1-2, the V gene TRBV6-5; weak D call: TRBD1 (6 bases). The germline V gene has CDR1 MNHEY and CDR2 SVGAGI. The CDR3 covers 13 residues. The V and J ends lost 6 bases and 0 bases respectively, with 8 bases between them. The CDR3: CASRRTANYGYTF. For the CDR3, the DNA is TGTGCCAGCAGGAGGACAGCTAACTATGGCTACACCTTC.

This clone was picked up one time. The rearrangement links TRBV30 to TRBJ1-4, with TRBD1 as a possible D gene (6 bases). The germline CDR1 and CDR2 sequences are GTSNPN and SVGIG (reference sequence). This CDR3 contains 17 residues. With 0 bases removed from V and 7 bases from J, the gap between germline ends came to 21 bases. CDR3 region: CAWSVPSLTGLSEKLFF. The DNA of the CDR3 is TGTGCCTGGAGTGTCCCCTCTCTAACAGGGCTCAGTGAAAAACTGTTTTTT. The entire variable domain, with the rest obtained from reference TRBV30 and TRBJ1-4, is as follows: SQTIHQWPATLVQPVGSPLSLECTVEGTSNPNLYWYRQAAGRGLQLLFYSVGIGQISSEVPQNLSASRPQDRQFILSSKKLLLSDSGFYLCAWSVPSLTGLSEKLFFGSGTQLSVL.

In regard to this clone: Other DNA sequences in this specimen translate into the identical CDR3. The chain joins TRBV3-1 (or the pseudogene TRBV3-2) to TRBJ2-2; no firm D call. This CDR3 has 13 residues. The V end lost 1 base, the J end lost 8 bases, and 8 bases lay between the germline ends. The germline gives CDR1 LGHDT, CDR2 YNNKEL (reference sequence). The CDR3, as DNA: TGTGCCAGCAGCCAAGGTCGAGTTGGGGAGCTGTTTTTT. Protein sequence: CASSQGRVGELFF.

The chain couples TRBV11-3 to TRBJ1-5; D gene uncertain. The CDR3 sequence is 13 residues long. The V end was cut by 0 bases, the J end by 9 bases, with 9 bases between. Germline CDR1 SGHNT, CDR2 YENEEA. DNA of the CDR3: TGTGCCAGCAGCTTAGAATTCGTATTGCCCCAGCATTTT. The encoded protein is CASSLEFVLPQHF.

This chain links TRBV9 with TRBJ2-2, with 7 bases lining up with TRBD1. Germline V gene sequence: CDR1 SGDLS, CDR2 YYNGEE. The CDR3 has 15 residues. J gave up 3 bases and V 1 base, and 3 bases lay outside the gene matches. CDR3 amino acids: CASSVKGAYTGELFF. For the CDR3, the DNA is TGTGCCAGCAGCGTAAAGGGGGCTTACACCGGGGAGCTGTTTTTT.

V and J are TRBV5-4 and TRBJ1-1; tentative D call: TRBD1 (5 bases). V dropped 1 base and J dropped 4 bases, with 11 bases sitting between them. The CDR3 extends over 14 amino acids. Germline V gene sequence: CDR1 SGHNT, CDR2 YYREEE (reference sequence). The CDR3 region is CASSLRGSSTEAFF. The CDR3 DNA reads TGTGCCAGCAGCTTGCGGGGGAGTAGCACTGAAGCTTTCTTT. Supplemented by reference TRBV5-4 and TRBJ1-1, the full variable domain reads ETGVTQSPTHLIKTRGQQVTLRCSSQSGHNTVSWYQQALGQGPQFIFQYYREEENGRGNFPPRFSGLQFPNYSSELNVNALELDDSALYLCASSLRGSSTEAFFGQGTRLTVV.

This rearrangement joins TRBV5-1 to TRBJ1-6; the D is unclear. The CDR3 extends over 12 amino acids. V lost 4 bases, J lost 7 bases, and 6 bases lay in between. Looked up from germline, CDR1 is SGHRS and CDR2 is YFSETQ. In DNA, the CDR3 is TGCGCCAGCAGCGAGCAAAATTCACCCCTCCACTTT. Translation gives CASSEQNSPLHF. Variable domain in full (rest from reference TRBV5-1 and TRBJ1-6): KAGVTQTPRYLIKTRGQQVTLSCSPISGHRSVSWYQQTPGQGLQFLFEYFSETQRNKGNFPGRFSGRQFSNSRSEMNVSTLELGDSALYLCASSEQNSPLHFGNGTRLTVT.

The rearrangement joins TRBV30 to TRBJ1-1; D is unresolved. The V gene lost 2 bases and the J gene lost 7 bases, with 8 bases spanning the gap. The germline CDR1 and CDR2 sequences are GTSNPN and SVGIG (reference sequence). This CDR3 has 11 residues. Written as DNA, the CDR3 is TGTGCCTGGAGTTCATACAGTGAAGCTTTCTTT. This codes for CAWSSYSEAFF.

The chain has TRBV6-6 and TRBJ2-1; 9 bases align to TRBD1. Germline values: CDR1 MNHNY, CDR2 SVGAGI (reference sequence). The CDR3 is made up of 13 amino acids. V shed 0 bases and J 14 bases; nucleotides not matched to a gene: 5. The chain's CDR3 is CASSYSKDRGKFF. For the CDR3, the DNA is TGTGCCAGCAGTTACTCGAAGGACAGGGGCAAGTTCTTC.

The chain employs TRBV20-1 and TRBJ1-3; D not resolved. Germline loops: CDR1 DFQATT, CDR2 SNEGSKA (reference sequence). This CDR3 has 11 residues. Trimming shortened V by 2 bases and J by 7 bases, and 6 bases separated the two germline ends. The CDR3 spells CSARQVNTIYF. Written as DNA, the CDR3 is TGCAGTGCTAGACAGGTGAACACCATATATTTT.

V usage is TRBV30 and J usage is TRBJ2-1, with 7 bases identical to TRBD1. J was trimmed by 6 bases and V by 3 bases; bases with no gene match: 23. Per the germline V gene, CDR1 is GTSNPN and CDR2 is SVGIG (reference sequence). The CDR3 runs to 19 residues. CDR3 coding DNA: TGTGCCTGGAGATCCTCTCCCTGGGACAGAAATCTTTCCGGCAATGAGCAGTTCTTC. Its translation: CAWRSSPWDRNLSGNEQFF.

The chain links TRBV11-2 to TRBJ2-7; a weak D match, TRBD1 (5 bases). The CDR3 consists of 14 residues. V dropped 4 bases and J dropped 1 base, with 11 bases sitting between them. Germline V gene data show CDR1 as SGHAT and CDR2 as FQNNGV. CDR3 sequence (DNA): TGTGCCAGCAGCTATACTACAGGTTCCTACGAGCAGTACTTC. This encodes CASSYTTGSYEQYF.

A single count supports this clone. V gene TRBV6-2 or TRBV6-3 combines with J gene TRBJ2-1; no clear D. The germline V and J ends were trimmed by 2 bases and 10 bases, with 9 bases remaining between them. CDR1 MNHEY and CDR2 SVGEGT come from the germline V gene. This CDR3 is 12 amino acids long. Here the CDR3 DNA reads TGTGCCAGCAGTTACATAGAATTCGAGCAGTTCTTC. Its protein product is CASSYIEFEQFF.

CDR3 coding DNA: TGTGCCAGCAGTTTAACGTACGGGGTTCCCTACTCTGGAAACACCATATATTTT. The encoded protein is CASSLTYGVPYSGNTIYF. The J gene is TRBJ1-3, the V gene TRBV27; D remains ambiguous. CDR1 is MNHEY and CDR2 is SMNVEV in the germline V gene (reference sequence). The CDR3 runs 18 residues. Trimming shortened V by 2 bases and J by 0 bases, and 17 bases separated the two germline ends.

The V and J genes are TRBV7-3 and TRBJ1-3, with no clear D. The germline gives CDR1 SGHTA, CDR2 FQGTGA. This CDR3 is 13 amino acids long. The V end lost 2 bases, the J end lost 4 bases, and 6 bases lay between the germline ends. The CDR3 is CASSLQHGNTIYF. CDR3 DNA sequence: TGTGCCAGCAGCTTACAACACGGAAACACCATATATTTT. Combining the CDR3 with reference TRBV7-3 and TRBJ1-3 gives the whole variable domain GAGVSQTPSNKVTEKGKYVELRCDPISGHTALYWYRQSLGQGPEFLIYFQGTGAADDSGLPNDRFFAVRPEGSVSTLKIQRTERGDSAVYLCASSLQHGNTIYFGEGSWLTVV.

CDR3 sequence: CASSPLGRLPADTQYF. In DNA, the CDR3 is TGTGCCAGCAGCCCGTTAGGGAGACTCCCAGCCGATACGCAGTATTTT. The V and J genes are TRBV3-1 (or the pseudogene TRBV3-2) and TRBJ2-3; perhaps TRBD2 as D (5 bases). Trimming left V 4 bases short and J 6 bases short, with 20 bases between. This CDR3 contains 16 residues. From germline, CDR1 is LGHDT and CDR2 YNNKEL (reference sequence).

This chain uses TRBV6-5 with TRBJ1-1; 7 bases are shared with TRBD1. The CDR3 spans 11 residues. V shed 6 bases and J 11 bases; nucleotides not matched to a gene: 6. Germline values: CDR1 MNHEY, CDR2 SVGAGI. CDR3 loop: CASSVQGKAFF. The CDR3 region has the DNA TGTGCCAGCAGCGTACAGGGGAAGGCTTTCTTT.

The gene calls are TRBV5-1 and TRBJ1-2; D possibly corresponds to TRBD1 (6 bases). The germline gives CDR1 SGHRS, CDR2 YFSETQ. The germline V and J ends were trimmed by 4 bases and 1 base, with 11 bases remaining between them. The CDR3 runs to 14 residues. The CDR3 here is CASSPEDSNYGYTF. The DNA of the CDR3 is TGCGCCAGCAGCCCCGAGGACAGTAACTATGGCTACACCTTC.

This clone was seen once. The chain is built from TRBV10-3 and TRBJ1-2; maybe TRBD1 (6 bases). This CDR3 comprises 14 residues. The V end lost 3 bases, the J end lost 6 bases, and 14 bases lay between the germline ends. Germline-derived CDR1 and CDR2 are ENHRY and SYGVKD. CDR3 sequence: CAISESQQGHGYTF. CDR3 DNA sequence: TGTGCCATCAGTGAAAGTCAACAGGGCCATGGCTACACCTTC.

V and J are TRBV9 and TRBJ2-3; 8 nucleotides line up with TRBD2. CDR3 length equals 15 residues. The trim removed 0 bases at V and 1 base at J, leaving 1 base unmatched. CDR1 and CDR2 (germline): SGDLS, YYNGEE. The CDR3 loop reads CASSVELAGTDTQYF. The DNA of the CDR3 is TGTGCCAGCAGCGTAGAACTAGCGGGCACAGATACGCAGTATTTT.

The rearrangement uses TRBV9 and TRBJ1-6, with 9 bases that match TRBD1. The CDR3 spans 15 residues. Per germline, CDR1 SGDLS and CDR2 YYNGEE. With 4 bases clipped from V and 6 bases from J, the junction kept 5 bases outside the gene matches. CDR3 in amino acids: CASSRGQGSNSPLHF. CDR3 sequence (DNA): TGTGCCAGCAGCCGGGGACAGGGTTCTAATTCACCCCTCCACTTT. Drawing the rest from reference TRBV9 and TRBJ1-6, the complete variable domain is DSGVTQTPKHLITATGQRVTLRCSPRSGDLSVYWYQQSLDQGLQFLIQYYNGEERAKGNILERFSAQQFPDLHSELNLSSLELGDSALYFCASSRGQGSNSPLHFGNGTRLTVT.

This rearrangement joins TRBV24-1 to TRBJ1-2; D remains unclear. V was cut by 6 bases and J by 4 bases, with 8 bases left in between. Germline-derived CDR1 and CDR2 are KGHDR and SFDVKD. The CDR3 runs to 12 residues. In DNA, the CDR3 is TGTGCCACCAGTTCGGCAGGCTATGGCTACACCTTC. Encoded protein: CATSSAGYGYTF.

CDR3 sequence: CASSTRTKHQETQYF. The CDR3 DNA sequence: TGCGCCAGCAGTACCCGGACTAAACACCAAGAGACCCAGTACTTC. The chain is built from TRBV10-1 and TRBJ2-5; perhaps TRBD2 as D (6 bases). Trimming removed 5 bases from V and 0 bases from J, with 13 bases in between. Germline CDR1 WNHNN, CDR2 SYGVQD (reference sequence). This CDR3 comprises 15 residues.